This T cell receptor beta chain comes out of a study of CD8 T cells in Susac syndrome. The CDR3 length is 12 residues. Per the germline V gene, CDR1 is MNHNY and CDR2 is SVGAGI (reference sequence). V was shortened by 4 bases and J by 6 bases, with 9 bases between the two germline ends. Random hexamers served to reverse transcribe about 0.5 to 1 ug RNA. The method of amplification for TCR beta CDR3 was immunoSEQ multiplex PCR, covering 54 Vbeta and 13 Jbeta. TCRdb fed the immunoSEQ multiplex PCR reads into MiXCR, producing one record per CDR3 protein. The sample shows about 76,000 distinct CDR3 sequences, roughly 90% of them seen only once. High-throughput TCR beta sequencing covered peripheral CD8+ and CD4+ T cells. Bulk CD8+ and CD4+ cells came from magnetic negative isolation; CD8+ TEMRA by FACS.

This chain links TRBV6-6 with TRBJ1-1, with a weak D call TRBD1 (6 bases). This TCR was sampled from a human donor with multiple sclerosis. The sequencing input was CD8+ T cells from PBMCs. CDR3 amino acids: CASSLGQSEAFF. For the CDR3, the DNA is TGTGCCAGCAGTTTAGGACAGTCTGAAGCTTTCTTT.